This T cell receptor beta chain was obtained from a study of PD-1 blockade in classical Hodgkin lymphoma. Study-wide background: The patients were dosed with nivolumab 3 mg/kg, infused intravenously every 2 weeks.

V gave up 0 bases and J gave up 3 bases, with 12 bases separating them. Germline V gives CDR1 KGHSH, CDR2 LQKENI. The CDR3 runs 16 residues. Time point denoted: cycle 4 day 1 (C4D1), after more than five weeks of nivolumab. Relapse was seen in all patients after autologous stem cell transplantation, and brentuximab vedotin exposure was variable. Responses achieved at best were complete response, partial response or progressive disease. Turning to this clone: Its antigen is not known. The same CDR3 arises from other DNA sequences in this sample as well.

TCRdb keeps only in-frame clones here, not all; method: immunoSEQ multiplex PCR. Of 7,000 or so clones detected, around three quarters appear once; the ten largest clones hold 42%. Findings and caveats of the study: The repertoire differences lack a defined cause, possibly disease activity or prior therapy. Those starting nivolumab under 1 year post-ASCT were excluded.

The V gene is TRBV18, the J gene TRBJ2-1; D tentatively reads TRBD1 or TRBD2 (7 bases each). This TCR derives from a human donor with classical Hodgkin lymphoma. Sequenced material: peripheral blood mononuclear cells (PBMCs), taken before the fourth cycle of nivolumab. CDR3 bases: TGTGCCAGCTCACCACCCGGGGGGACAGTCTACAATGAGCAGTTCTTC. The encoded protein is CASSPPGGTVYNEQFF.